These T cell receptor beta chains were read from a single sample in a study of memory CD4+ T cells and cytomegalovirus serostatus. Produced via immunoSEQ multiplex PCR; TCRdb's table is partial and in-frame only. The sample consists of about 46,000 clones, around 74% of them appearing once. Sequencing was carried out using memory CD4+ T cells from blood. Every receptor here comes from an adult in good health and CMV-seronegative. Each CDR3 is given with its conserved first and last residue. The D gene is left open where the match is weak. A row's size may be missing; if present it is once, few, many or a size class.

j_gene: TRBJ2-3; v_gene: TRBV7-2; abundance: few; d_gene: .; CDR3aa: CASSLGVFTDTQYF; CDR3nt: TGTGCCAGCAGCTTAGGGGTATTCACAGATACGCAGTATTTT
j_gene: TRBJ1-1; v_gene: TRBV5-5; abundance: .; d_gene: .; CDR3aa: CASSPRTRRLNTEAFF; CDR3nt: TGTGCCAGCAGCCCGAGGACAAGACGGCTGAACACTGAAGCTTTCTTT
j_gene: TRBJ2-1; v_gene: TRBV2; abundance: .; d_gene: TRBD1; CDR3aa: CASSGGDRSYNEQFF; CDR3nt: TGTGCCAGCAGTGGGGGGGACAGGTCCTACAATGAGCAGTTCTTC
j_gene: TRBJ2-7; v_gene: TRBV9; abundance: .; d_gene: TRBD1; CDR3aa: CASSVAATGDREQYF; CDR3nt: TGTGCCAGCAGCGTAGCTGCGACAGGGGATCGCGAGCAGTACTTC
j_gene: TRBJ1-3; v_gene: TRBV7-9; abundance: .; d_gene: .; CDR3aa: CASSFLTAPSGNTIYF; CDR3nt: TGTGCCAGCAGCTTCCTGACAGCCCCGTCTGGAAACACCATATATTTT
j_gene: TRBJ2-1; v_gene: TRBV30; abundance: .; d_gene: TRBD1; CDR3aa: CAWRPRDRESNEQFF; CDR3nt: TGTGCCTGGCGACCCCGGGACAGGGAAAGTAATGAGCAGTTCTTC
j_gene: TRBJ2-1; v_gene: TRBV5-1; abundance: .; d_gene: .; CDR3aa: CASSSQETGRMDNEQFF; CDR3nt: TGCGCCAGCAGCTCCCAAGAGACGGGACGCATGGACAATGAGCAGTTCTTC
j_gene: TRBJ2-5; v_gene: TRBV2; abundance: few; d_gene: .; CDR3aa: CASSEALNGETQYF; CDR3nt: TGTGCCAGCAGTGAAGCCCTAAATGGGGAGACCCAGTACTTC
j_gene: TRBJ1-2; v_gene: TRBV29-1; abundance: few; d_gene: .; CDR3aa: CSLTTGSGYTF; CDR3nt: TGCAGCCTTACAACAGGGTCCGGCTACACCTTC
j_gene: TRBJ2-1; v_gene: TRBV6-1; abundance: .; d_gene: TRBD1; CDR3aa: CASRTTGTAVEQFF; CDR3nt: TGTGCCAGCAGAACGACAGGGACAGCCGTTGAGCAGTTCTTC
j_gene: TRBJ1-1; v_gene: TRBV6-6; abundance: .; d_gene: TRBD1; CDR3aa: CASSPTWTGDTEAFF; CDR3nt: TGTGCCAGCAGCCCAACATGGACAGGGGACACTGAAGCTTTCTTT
j_gene: TRBJ2-7; v_gene: TRBV6-1; abundance: .; d_gene: .; CDR3aa: CASSENLGPGYEQYF; CDR3nt: TGTGCCAGCAGTGAAAACCTCGGACCTGGGTACGAGCAGTACTTC
j_gene: TRBJ2-2; v_gene: TRBV5-1; abundance: .; d_gene: .; CDR3aa: CASSLDLGLNTGELFF; CDR3nt: TGCGCCAGCAGCTTGGATCTGGGGCTGAACACCGGGGAGCTGTTTTTT
j_gene: TRBJ1-4; v_gene: TRBV6-1; abundance: once; d_gene: .; CDR3aa: CASSEGMGTVKLFF; CDR3nt: TGTGCCAGCAGTGAAGGCATGGGTACGGTAAAACTGTTTTTT
j_gene: TRBJ2-1; v_gene: TRBV2; abundance: once; d_gene: TRBD1; CDR3aa: CASTQSGTATNEQFF; CDR3nt: TGTGCCAGCACACAATCCGGGACAGCTACAAATGAGCAGTTCTTC
j_gene: TRBJ2-7; v_gene: TRBV18; abundance: .; d_gene: TRBD1; CDR3aa: CASSPGTGPYEQYF; CDR3nt: TGTGCCAGCTCACCCGGGACAGGGCCCTACGAGCAGTACTTC
j_gene: TRBJ1-1; v_gene: TRBV7-3; abundance: .; d_gene: .; CDR3aa: CASSLLGNTEAFF; CDR3nt: TGTGCCAGCAGCCTTTTAGGGAACACTGAAGCTTTCTTT
j_gene: TRBJ1-1; v_gene: TRBV9; abundance: few; d_gene: .; CDR3aa: CASSVGTEERAFF; CDR3nt: TGTGCCAGCAGCGTAGGAACAGAGGAGCGGGCTTTCTTT
j_gene: TRBJ2-1; v_gene: TRBV11-2; abundance: .; d_gene: TRBD2; CDR3aa: CASSIGTRSDEQFF; CDR3nt: TGTGCCAGCAGCATAGGGACTAGGTCCGATGAGCAGTTCTTC
j_gene: TRBJ1-6; v_gene: TRBV19; abundance: once; d_gene: .; CDR3aa: CASSANSPLHF; CDR3nt: TGTGCCAGTAGTGCTAATTCACCCCTCCACTTT
j_gene: TRBJ2-7; v_gene: TRBV25-1; abundance: once; d_gene: .; CDR3aa: CASSEYGGYEQYF; CDR3nt: TGTGCCAGCAGTGAATACGGGGGCTACGAGCAGTACTTC
j_gene: TRBJ2-7; v_gene: TRBV2; abundance: .; d_gene: .; CDR3aa: CASSGERAYEQYF; CDR3nt: TGTGCCAGCAGTGGCGAGAGGGCCTACGAGCAGTACTTC
j_gene: TRBJ1-6; v_gene: TRBV5-5; abundance: few; d_gene: .; CDR3aa: CASSLRDDSPLHF; CDR3nt: TGTGCCAGCAGCTTACGGGACGATTCACCCCTCCACTTT
j_gene: TRBJ1-2; v_gene: TRBV18; abundance: .; d_gene: .; CDR3aa: CASSPSPQDFYGYTF; CDR3nt: TGTGCCAGCTCACCCTCCCCCCAGGACTTCTATGGCTACACCTTC
j_gene: TRBJ2-7; v_gene: TRBV2; abundance: .; d_gene: .; CDR3aa: CASSDSGTPSYEQYF; CDR3nt: TGTGCCAGCAGTGATTCCGGGACTCCCAGCTACGAGCAGTACTTC
j_gene: TRBJ1-3; v_gene: TRBV6-5; abundance: .; d_gene: .; CDR3aa: CASSLGVPTSGNTIYF; CDR3nt: TGTGCCAGCAGTTTGGGGGTTCCTACTTCTGGAAACACCATATATTTT
j_gene: TRBJ2-1; v_gene: TRBV19; abundance: .; d_gene: .; CDR3aa: CASSIDRGKQFF; CDR3nt: TGTGCCAGTAGTATAGATCGGGGGAAGCAGTTCTTC
j_gene: TRBJ2-5; v_gene: TRBV29-1; abundance: .; d_gene: .; CDR3aa: CSVEDRAAQETQYF; CDR3nt: TGCAGCGTTGAAGATCGGGCAGCTCAAGAGACCCAGTACTTC
j_gene: TRBJ2-5; v_gene: TRBV9; abundance: .; d_gene: .; CDR3aa: CASNSPPETQYF; CDR3nt: TGTGCCAGCAATTCCCCCCCAGAGACCCAGTACTTC
j_gene: TRBJ1-3; v_gene: TRBV28; abundance: .; d_gene: .; CDR3aa: CASSLGHLSGNTIYF; CDR3nt: TGTGCCAGCAGTTTGGGACACCTCTCTGGAAACACCATATATTTT
j_gene: TRBJ2-1; v_gene: TRBV11-2; abundance: .; d_gene: .; CDR3aa: CASSLMWGSNEQFF; CDR3nt: TGTGCCAGCAGCTTAATGTGGGGTAGCAATGAGCAGTTCTTC
j_gene: TRBJ1-6; v_gene: TRBV11-2; abundance: few; d_gene: .; CDR3aa: CASSLYRDSPLHF; CDR3nt: TGTGCCAGCAGCTTGTACAGGGATTCACCCCTCCACTTT
j_gene: TRBJ1-5; v_gene: TRBV6-5; abundance: .; d_gene: .; CDR3aa: CASSYGVGNQPQHF; CDR3nt: TGTGCCAGCAGTTACGGGGTAGGCAATCAGCCCCAGCATTTT
j_gene: TRBJ1-6; v_gene: TRBV7-6; abundance: .; d_gene: .; CDR3aa: CASSLGTVSYNSPLHF; CDR3nt: TGTGCCAGCAGCTTAGGGACAGTGTCCTATAATTCACCCCTCCACTTT
j_gene: TRBJ1-1; v_gene: TRBV12-5; abundance: .; d_gene: TRBD1; CDR3aa: CARRTGGRGRTEAFF; CDR3nt: TGTGCTAGGAGGACAGGGGGCCGGGGGAGGACTGAAGCTTTCTTT
j_gene: TRBJ1-2; v_gene: TRBV5-5; abundance: few; d_gene: TRBD1; CDR3aa: CASSPGDSLYGYTF; CDR3nt: TGTGCCAGCAGCCCGGGGGACAGTTTGTATGGCTACACCTTC
j_gene: TRBJ2-5; v_gene: TRBV19; abundance: .; d_gene: TRBD2; CDR3aa: CASSIGRLAGRPETQYF; CDR3nt: TGTGCCAGTAGTATAGGACGACTAGCGGGGCGCCCAGAGACCCAGTACTTC
j_gene: TRBJ2-5; v_gene: TRBV5-4; abundance: few; d_gene: TRBD2; CDR3aa: CASSPGKTSGEETQYF; CDR3nt: TGTGCCAGCAGCCCTGGAAAGACTAGCGGGGAAGAGACCCAGTACTTC
j_gene: TRBJ2-3; v_gene: TRBV7-8; abundance: .; d_gene: TRBD1; CDR3aa: CASSSGQGGLDTQYF; CDR3nt: TGTGCCAGCAGCTCGGGACAGGGGGGTTTGGATACGCAGTATTTT
j_gene: TRBJ2-7; v_gene: TRBV10-1; abundance: few; d_gene: .; CDR3aa: CASSESKEQYF; CDR3nt: TGCGCCAGCAGTGAGTCGAAAGAGCAGTACTTC
j_gene: TRBJ2-2; v_gene: TRBV4-2; abundance: .; d_gene: .; CDR3aa: CASSPPNPDAGELFF; CDR3nt: TGTGCCAGCAGCCCGCCCAACCCGGACGCCGGGGAGCTGTTTTTT
j_gene: TRBJ2-1; v_gene: TRBV7-9; abundance: .; d_gene: TRBD2; CDR3aa: CASSTSGTYNEQFF; CDR3nt: TGTGCCAGCAGTACTAGCGGGACCTACAATGAGCAGTTCTTC
j_gene: TRBJ2-5; v_gene: TRBV2; abundance: .; d_gene: .; CDR3aa: CASSVARGTQETQYF; CDR3nt: TGTGCCAGCAGTGTGGCCCGGGGGACCCAAGAGACCCAGTACTTC
j_gene: TRBJ2-7; v_gene: TRBV19; abundance: .; d_gene: .; CDR3aa: CASSKARLGTNSYEQYF; CDR3nt: TGTGCCAGTAGTAAAGCCAGACTAGGAACTAACTCCTACGAGCAGTACTTC
j_gene: TRBJ2-3; v_gene: TRBV18; abundance: .; d_gene: TRBD1; CDR3aa: CASSPNTGGLDTQYF; CDR3nt: TGTGCCAGCTCACCAAACACAGGGGGGTTAGATACGCAGTATTTT
j_gene: TRBJ1-3; v_gene: TRBV7-2; abundance: .; d_gene: .; CDR3aa: CASSLAATSGNTIYF; CDR3nt: TGTGCCAGCAGCTTAGCAGCGACCTCTGGAAACACCATATATTTT
j_gene: TRBJ2-3; v_gene: TRBV5-6; abundance: .; d_gene: .; CDR3aa: CASSSLGVNRNTDTQYF; CDR3nt: TGTGCCAGCAGCAGCTTGGGGGTAAACAGGAACACAGATACGCAGTATTTT
j_gene: TRBJ1-5; v_gene: TRBV4-1; abundance: .; d_gene: .; CDR3aa: CASSQADMGMVGNQPQHF; CDR3nt: TGCGCCAGCAGCCAAGCCGACATGGGAATGGTTGGCAATCAGCCCCAGCATTTT
j_gene: TRBJ1-1; v_gene: TRBV5-1; abundance: medium-sized; d_gene: .; CDR3aa: CASSLSSGDTEAFF; CDR3nt: TGCGCCAGCAGCTTGTCGAGCGGGGACACTGAAGCTTTCTTT
j_gene: TRBJ2-2; v_gene: TRBV11-3; abundance: .; d_gene: .; CDR3aa: CASSLSVETAPLFF; CDR3nt: TGTGCCAGCAGCTTATCGGTCGAGACCGCTCCTCTGTTTTTT